The clone carrying this T cell receptor (beta chain) was detected ten times or more. Template material for amplifying TCR beta CDR3 regions consisted of RNA transcripts. During a first-round RT-PCR of the TCR CDR3, the HTBI primer set was used. TCRdb reprocessed the multiplex PCR reads with MiXCR, giving one entry per CDR3 protein. The sample lists 350,000 to 450,000 distinct CDR3 sequences, more than 11% occurring once. Patients aged 18 to 65 with hyperthyroidism were newly diagnosed, with duration under 2 months. Any patient presenting with uncontrolled infection, other autoimmune disease, pregnancy or lactation was left out. This CDR3 comprises 14 residues. Germline lookup yields CDR1 GTSNPN and CDR2 SVGIG (reference sequence). V trimming: 4 bases; J trimming: 5 bases; junction bases outside the gene matches: 6. The data were obtained in a study of T cells in Graves' hyperthyroidism and ophthalmopathy.

J is TRBJ2-1 and V is TRBV30, with 9 bases that match TRBD2. The sequence was collected from a woman aged 60-75 years with Graves' hyperthyroidism. Sequencing used blood. CDR3 DNA: TGTGCCTGGAACGGCGGGAGGGGGGACAATGAGCAGTTCTTC. It is translated as CAWNGGRGDNEQFF.